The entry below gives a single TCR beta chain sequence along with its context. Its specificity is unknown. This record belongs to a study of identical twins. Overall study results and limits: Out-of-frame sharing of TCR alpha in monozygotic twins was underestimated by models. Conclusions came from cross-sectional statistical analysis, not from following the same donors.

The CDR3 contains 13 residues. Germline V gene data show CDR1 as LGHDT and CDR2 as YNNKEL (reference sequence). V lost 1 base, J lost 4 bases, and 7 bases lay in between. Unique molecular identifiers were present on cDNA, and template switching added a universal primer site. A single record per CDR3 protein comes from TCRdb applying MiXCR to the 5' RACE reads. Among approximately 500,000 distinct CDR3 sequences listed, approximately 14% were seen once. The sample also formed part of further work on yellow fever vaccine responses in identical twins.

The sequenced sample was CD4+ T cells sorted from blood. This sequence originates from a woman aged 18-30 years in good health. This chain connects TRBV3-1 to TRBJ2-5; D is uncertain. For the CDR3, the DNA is TGTGCCAGCAGCCAAGGGCAGCCAGAGACCCAGTACTTC. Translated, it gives CASSQGQPETQYF.